Below, 8 T cell receptor beta chains from the same sample are listed, as sequenced in a study of identical twins. TCRdb independently ran MiXCR on the 5' RACE reads; one entry per CDR3 protein. The data show 1.5 million or so distinct CDR3 sequences, about 30% seen once. The sequenced sample was cord blood. The receptors here all came from a newborn girl in good health.

A few counts support this clonotype. V gene TRBV4-1 combines with J gene TRBJ1-5; 9 bases agree with TRBD1. With 4 bases clipped from V and 3 bases from J, the junction kept 4 bases outside the gene matches. The CDR3 spans 15 residues. Per germline, CDR1 MGHRA and CDR2 YSYEKL. Here the CDR3 reads CASSPDRGVNQPQHF. The CDR3 DNA reads TGCGCCAGCAGCCCCGACAGGGGGGTCAATCAGCCCCAGCATTTT.

V gene TRBV15 combines with J gene TRBJ2-4; D call uncertain. Trimming pared 6 bases from V and 3 bases from J, leaving 6 bases between. Looked up from germline, CDR1 is LNHNV and CDR2 is YYDKDF (reference sequence). This CDR3 region has 12 residues. The CDR3 coding sequence is TGTGCCACCAGTTTTGGCAAAAACATTCAGTACTTC. Its translation: CATSFGKNIQYF.

The J gene is TRBJ2-7, the V gene TRBV4-2; D possibly uses TRBD1 or TRBD2 (6 bases each). Trimming shortened V by 2 bases and J by 1 base, and 21 bases separated the two germline ends. CDR3 length equals 18 residues. Germline CDR1 reads LGHNA; CDR2 reads YNFKEQ. The CDR3 region has the DNA TGTGCCAGCAGCCAAAGGGGGGTGTTGGGGGAGCGGTCCTACGAGCAGTACTTC. Translated, it gives CASSQRGVLGERSYEQYF.

On this clonotype itself: At one end the junction does not follow the germline gene, possibly because of a read error. The V gene is TRBV24-1, the J gene TRBJ2-3; TRBD1 matches 11 bases. The CDR3 extends over 14 amino acids. Germline V lookup: CDR1 KGHDR, CDR2 SFDVKD. CDR3 loop: CATARTGGTDRQYF. The DNA of the CDR3 is TGTGCCACCGCTCGGACAGGGGGCACAGATAGGCAGTATTTT.

The J gene is TRBJ2-7, the V gene TRBV20-1; weak D call: TRBD2 (5 bases). V gave up 5 bases and J gave up 7 bases, with 18 bases separating them. Germline V lookup: CDR1 DFQATT, CDR2 SNEGSKA (reference sequence). CDR3 length equals 13 residues. CDR3 nucleotide sequence: TGCAGTGCTCACCCAGTAGACTACAATGAGCAGTACTTC. Protein: CSAHPVDYNEQYF.

The rearrangement links TRBV5-5 to TRBJ1-2; D not resolved. In germline, CDR1 is SGHKS, CDR2 YYEKEE (reference sequence). CDR3 length: 14 residues. Deletions cut 0 bases from V and 4 bases from J, with 10 bases between. The CDR3 sequence: CASSLGGTIYGYTF. CDR3 in DNA: TGTGCCAGCAGCTTGGGAGGCACAATCTATGGCTACACCTTC.

This clonotype was recorded at least ten times. The chain links TRBV12-3 or TRBV12-4 to TRBJ2-7, with D uncertain. The V end lost 1 base, the J end lost 6 bases, and 10 bases lay between the germline ends. This CDR3 is built from 13 residues. The CDR3 loop is CASSLVAPSEQYF. CDR3 DNA: TGTGCCAGCAGTTTAGTGGCGCCGAGCGAGCAGTACTTC.

The chain links TRBV4-2 to TRBJ2-5, with D perhaps matching TRBD1 or TRBD2 (5 bases each). The germline V gene encodes CDR1 LGHNA and CDR2 YNFKEQ. The V gene lost 1 base and the J gene lost 11 bases, with 20 bases spanning the gap. The CDR3 spans 15 residues. CDR3 in amino acids: CASSQGLGRESVQYF. For the CDR3, the DNA is TGTGCCAGCAGCCAAGGGCTAGGCAGGGAGAGTGTGCAGTACTTC.